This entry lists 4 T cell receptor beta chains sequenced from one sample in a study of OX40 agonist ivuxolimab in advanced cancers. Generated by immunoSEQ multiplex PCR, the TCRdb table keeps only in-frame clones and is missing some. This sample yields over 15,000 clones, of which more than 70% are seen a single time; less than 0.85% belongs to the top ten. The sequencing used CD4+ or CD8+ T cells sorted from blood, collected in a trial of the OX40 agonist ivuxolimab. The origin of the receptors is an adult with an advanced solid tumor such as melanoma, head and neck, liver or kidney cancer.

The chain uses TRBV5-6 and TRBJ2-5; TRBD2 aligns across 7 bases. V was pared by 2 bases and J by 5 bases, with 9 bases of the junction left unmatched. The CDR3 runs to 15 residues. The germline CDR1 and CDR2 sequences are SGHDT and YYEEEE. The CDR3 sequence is CASSFRQLGGETQYF. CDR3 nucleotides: TGTGCCAGCAGCTTTAGACAGCTGGGAGGGGAGACCCAGTACTTC.

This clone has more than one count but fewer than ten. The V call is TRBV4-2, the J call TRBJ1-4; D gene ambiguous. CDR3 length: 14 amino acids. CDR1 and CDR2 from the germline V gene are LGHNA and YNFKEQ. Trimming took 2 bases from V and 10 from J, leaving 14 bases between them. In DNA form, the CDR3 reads TGTGCCAGCAGCCAAATCCCTGGAGGTGGAAAACTGTTTTTT. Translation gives CASSQIPGGGKLFF.

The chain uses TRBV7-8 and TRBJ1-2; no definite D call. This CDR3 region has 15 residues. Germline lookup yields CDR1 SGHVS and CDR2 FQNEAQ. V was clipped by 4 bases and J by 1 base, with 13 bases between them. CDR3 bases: TGTGCCAGCAGCTACCTGGTCATCAGTAACTATGGCTACACCTTC. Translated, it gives CASSYLVISNYGYTF.

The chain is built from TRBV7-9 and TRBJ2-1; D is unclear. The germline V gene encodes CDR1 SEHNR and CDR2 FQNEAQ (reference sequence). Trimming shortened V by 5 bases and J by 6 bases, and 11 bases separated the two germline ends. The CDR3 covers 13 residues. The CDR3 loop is CASSQPSANEQFF. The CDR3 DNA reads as TGTGCCAGCAGCCAACCCTCAGCCAATGAGCAGTTCTTC.